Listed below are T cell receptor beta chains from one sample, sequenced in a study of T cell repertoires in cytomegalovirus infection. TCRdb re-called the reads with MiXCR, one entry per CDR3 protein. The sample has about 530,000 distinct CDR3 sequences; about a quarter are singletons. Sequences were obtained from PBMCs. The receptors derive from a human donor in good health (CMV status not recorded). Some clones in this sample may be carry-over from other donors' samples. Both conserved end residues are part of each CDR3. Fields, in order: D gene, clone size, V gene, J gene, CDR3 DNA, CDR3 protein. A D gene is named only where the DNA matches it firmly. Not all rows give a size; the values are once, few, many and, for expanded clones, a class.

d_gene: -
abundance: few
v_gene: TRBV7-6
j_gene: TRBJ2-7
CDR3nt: TGTGCCAGCACCTTAGGGGGAGCTGGCTACGAGCAGTACTTC
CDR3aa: CASTLGGAGYEQYF

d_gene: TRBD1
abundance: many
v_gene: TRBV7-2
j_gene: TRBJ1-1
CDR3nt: TGTGCCAGCAGCCCTTCGACAGGGGACACTGAAGCTTTCTTT
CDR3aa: CASSPSTGDTEAFF

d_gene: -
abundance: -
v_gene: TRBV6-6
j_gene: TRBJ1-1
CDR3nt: TGTGCCAGCCGACGAAGGGAAGGGGCCTTTAAAGCTTTCTTT
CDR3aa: CASRRREGAFKAFF

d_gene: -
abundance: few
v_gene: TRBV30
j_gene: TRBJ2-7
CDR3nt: TGTGCCTGGAGTTTACAGGGTATTTCGGCCGAGCAGTACTTC
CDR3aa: CAWSLQGISAEQYF

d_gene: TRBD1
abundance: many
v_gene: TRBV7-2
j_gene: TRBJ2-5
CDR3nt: TGTGCCAGCAGCCCCCAGGGGGCGCCGCTTAGATTC
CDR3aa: CASSPQGAPLRF

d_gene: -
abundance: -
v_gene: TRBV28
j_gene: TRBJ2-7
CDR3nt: TGTGCCAGTCGCGACACCCAGGACGAGCAGTACTTC
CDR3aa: CASRDTQDEQYF

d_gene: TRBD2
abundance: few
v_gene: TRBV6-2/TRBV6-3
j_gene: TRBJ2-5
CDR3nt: TGTGCCAGCAGTTACCCTTTCACTAGCGGGAGTATGAAGACCCAGTACTTC
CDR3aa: CASSYPFTSGSMKTQYF

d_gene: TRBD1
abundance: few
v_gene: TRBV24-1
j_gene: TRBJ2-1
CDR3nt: TGTGCCACCAGTGTCCGGACAGGATCCTACAATGAGCAGTTCTTC
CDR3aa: CATSVRTGSYNEQFF

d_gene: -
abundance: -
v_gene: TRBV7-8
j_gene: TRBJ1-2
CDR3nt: TGTGCCAGCAGCCCGCGGTTGAGGGGTGATGGCTACACCTTC
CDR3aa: CASSPRLRGDGYTF

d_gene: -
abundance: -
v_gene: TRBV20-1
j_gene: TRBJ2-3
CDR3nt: TGCAGTGCTAGGGAACAACCTACGCAGTATTTT
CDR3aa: CSAREQPTQYF

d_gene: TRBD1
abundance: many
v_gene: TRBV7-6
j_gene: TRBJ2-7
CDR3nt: TGTGCCAGCAGCGTCACGGGACAGGGCTACGAGCAGTACTTC
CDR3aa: CASSVTGQGYEQYF

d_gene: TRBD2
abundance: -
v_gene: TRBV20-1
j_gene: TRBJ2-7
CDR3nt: TGCAGTGCTAGAGATAGGCTAGCGGGCCTCTCCTACGAGCAGTACTTC
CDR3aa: CSARDRLAGLSYEQYF

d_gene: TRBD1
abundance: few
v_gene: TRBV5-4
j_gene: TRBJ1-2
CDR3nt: TGTGCCAGCAGTTTGACAGGGGAAAATGGCTACACCTTC
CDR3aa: CASSLTGENGYTF

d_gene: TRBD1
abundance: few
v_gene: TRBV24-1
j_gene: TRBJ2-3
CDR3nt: TGTGCCACCAGTGATCCAGGGACAGGGAGGTCGGATACGCAGTATTTT
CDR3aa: CATSDPGTGRSDTQYF

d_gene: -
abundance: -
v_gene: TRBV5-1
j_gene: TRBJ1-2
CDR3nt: TGCGCCAGCAGCTTGGCCAGCTACTATGGCTACACCTTC
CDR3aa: CASSLASYYGYTF

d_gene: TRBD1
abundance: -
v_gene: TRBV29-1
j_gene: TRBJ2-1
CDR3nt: TGCAGCGCTCGGACAGGTACCGCTGTTACTGAGCAGTTCTTC
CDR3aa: CSARTGTAVTEQFF

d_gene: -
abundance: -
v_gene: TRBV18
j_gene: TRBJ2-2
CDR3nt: TGTGCCAGCTCGCCGGGACCTGGAACCGGGGAGCTGTTTTTT
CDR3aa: CASSPGPGTGELFF